These 27 T cell receptor beta chains were all obtained from the same sample, sequenced in a study of shared clonotypes between healthy human individuals. TCRdb keeps only in-frame clones here, not all; method: immunoSEQ multiplex PCR. The sample consists of over a million clones, approximately 76% of them appearing once. Specimen: memory CD4+ T cells sorted from blood. As to subset: CD45RA-negative fraction. Receptors originate from a man aged 18 to 35 in good health.

The J gene is TRBJ2-5, the V gene TRBV6-1, with D maybe TRBD2 (5 bases). The assigned J gene may be wrong: the sequence end matches TRBJ2-7 better. The CDR3 contains 13 residues. The germline gives CDR1 MNHNS, CDR2 SASEGT. The CDR3 DNA follows: TGTGCCAGCAGTGCAAGCGGATACTACGAGCAGTACTTC. It is translated as CASSASGYYEQYF.

This clone has just a few counts. The V gene is TRBV6-1, the J gene TRBJ2-5, with D perhaps being TRBD1 or TRBD2 (5 bases each). Germline loops: CDR1 MNHNS, CDR2 SASEGT. Trimming left V 6 bases short and J 1 base short, with 9 bases between. This CDR3 spans 13 amino acids. Here the CDR3 reads CASRGPSQETQYF. CDR3 DNA: TGTGCCAGCAGGGGACCTTCCCAAGAGACCCAGTACTTC.

This clone was detected once. The rearrangement uses TRBV7-9 and TRBJ2-5; weak D call: TRBD1 (6 bases). V was shortened by 1 base and J by 5 bases, with 14 bases between the two germline ends. The germline CDR1 and CDR2 sequences are SEHNR and FQNEAQ (reference sequence). The CDR3 extends over 15 amino acids. CDR3 sequence reads: CASSLGDKGWETQYF. In DNA, the CDR3 is TGTGCCAGCAGCTTAGGGGACAAAGGGTGGGAGACCCAGTACTTC.

This clone has more than one count but fewer than ten. This chain uses TRBV19 with TRBJ1-1; D remains ambiguous. The germline V gene has CDR1 LNHDA and CDR2 SQIVND (reference sequence). The CDR3 is made up of 15 amino acids. Trimming removed 4 bases from V and 0 bases from J, with 12 bases in between. Written as DNA, the CDR3 is TGTGCCAGTAGTACCTCCTGGGCAGTGAACACTGAAGCTTTCTTT. Encoded protein: CASSTSWAVNTEAFF.

The chain uses TRBV7-2 and TRBJ1-1; D might be TRBD1 (5 bases). V lost 5 bases to trimming and J lost 1 base, with 17 bases between them. Germline V lookup: CDR1 SGHTA, CDR2 FQGNSA. The length of the CDR3 is 16 residues. The CDR3 protein is CASSLLGRGSNTEAFF. CDR3 bases: TGTGCCAGCAGCCTCCTGGGGAGGGGTTCGAACACTGAAGCTTTCTTT.

The rearrangement joins TRBV11-2 to TRBJ2-1, with D perhaps TRBD2 (6 bases). V lost 2 bases and J lost 7, with 27 bases in between. Looked up from germline, CDR1 is SGHAT and CDR2 is FQNNGV. This CDR3 contains 19 residues. For the CDR3, the DNA is TGTGCCAGCAGCTTATCCAAGTCGCGGAGCGGAGGGCGCAATAATGAGCAGTTCTTC. Its translation is CASSLSKSRSGGRNNEQFF.

V usage is TRBV10-2 and J usage is TRBJ2-7, with TRBD2 matching 8 bases. The CDR3 loop spans 15 amino acids. Germline lookup yields CDR1 WSHSY and CDR2 SAAADI. Losses at the gene ends were 8 bases for V and 3 bases for J; bases not matched to a gene: 12. CDR3 loop: CASCGEGREGYEQYF. The CDR3 DNA is TGCGCCAGCTGCGGGGAGGGCCGGGAGGGCTACGAGCAGTACTTC.

This chain connects TRBV30 to TRBJ2-2; 8 positions agree with TRBD1. This CDR3 comprises 13 residues. Trimming at V came to 2 bases and at J to 6 bases, leaving 2 bases not matched to a gene. Germline-derived CDR1 and CDR2 are GTSNPN and SVGIG (reference sequence). The CDR3 DNA is TGTGCCTGGAGTTCACAGGGGGCCGGGGAGCTGTTTTTT. Its protein product is CAWSSQGAGELFF.

A single count supports this clone. The V call is TRBV11-2, the J call TRBJ2-3, with 7 nucleotides matching TRBD1. The CDR3 length is 16 residues. V lost 3 bases and J lost 3; bases outside the gene matches: 9. CDR1 and CDR2 (germline): SGHAT, FQNNGV. In DNA, the CDR3 is TGTGCCAGCAGCTTGAACACAGGGGTCCGGACAGATACGCAGTATTTT. Translation: CASSLNTGVRTDTQYF.

A few counts support this clone. CDR3 sequence (DNA): TGTGCCAGCTCATATTCATCGGACAGGGGAAAGACTGAAGCTTTCTTT. This translates into CASSYSSDRGKTEAFF. This rearrangement joins TRBV18 to TRBJ1-1; 9 nucleotides align to TRBD1. This CDR3 is built from 16 residues. From germline, CDR1 is KGHSH and CDR2 LQKENI. V lost 5 bases to trimming and J lost 5 bases; unmatched junction nucleotides: 12. Based on the CDR3 plus reference TRBV18 and TRBJ1-1, the full variable domain is NAGVMQNPRHLVRRRGQEARLRCSPMKGHSHVYWYRQLPEEGLKFMVYLQKENIIDESGMPKERFSAEFPKEGPSILRIQQVVRGDSAAYFCASSYSSDRGKTEAFFGQGTRLTVV.

Remarks on this clone: This same CDR3 is encoded by further DNA sequences in the sample. The chain employs TRBV6-5 and TRBJ2-1; tentatively, D is TRBD2 (5 bases). Germline V lookup: CDR1 MNHEY, CDR2 SVGAGI. The length of the CDR3 is 15 residues. With 3 bases removed from V and 4 bases from J, the gap between germline ends came to 13 bases. The CDR3 is CASSYEGSTYNEQFF. DNA of the CDR3: TGTGCCAGCAGTTATGAGGGTTCGACTTACAATGAGCAGTTCTTC.

This clone showed up just once. The CDR3 nucleotides read TGTGCCAGCACTCGCGGGGTAGCGGGAGTAAATGAGCAGTTCTTC. Its translation is CASTRGVAGVNEQFF. The V call is TRBV6-1, the J call TRBJ2-1, with TRBD2 identical over 9 bases. CDR1 MNHNS and CDR2 SASEGT come from the germline V gene. Unmatched junction bases numbered 11, after V lost 7 bases and J lost 7 bases. CDR3 length equals 15 residues.

The chain employs TRBV7-8 and TRBJ2-3; unclear D gene. The germline V and J ends were trimmed by 5 bases and 2 bases, with 14 bases remaining between them. CDR3 size: 15 residues. Germline CDR1 reads SGHVS; CDR2 reads FQNEAQ. The CDR3 sequence is CASSLRSSITDTQYF. The CDR3 nucleotides read TGTGCCAGCAGCCTCCGGAGCAGTATCACAGATACGCAGTATTTT.

This clone was found a few times. The chain employs TRBV11-2 and TRBJ1-4; TRBD1 agrees at 8 bases. Germline lookup yields CDR1 SGHAT and CDR2 FQNNGV. V dropped 5 bases and J dropped 3; count of bases not matched to a gene: 14. The CDR3 sequence is 18 residues long. The CDR3 protein is CASSLGVQGAYSNEKLFF. In nucleotides, the CDR3 is TGTGCCAGCAGCCTAGGGGTCCAGGGGGCATACTCTAATGAAAAACTGTTTTTT. Filled out from reference TRBV11-2 and TRBJ1-4, the complete variable domain reads EAGVAQSPRYKIIEKRQSVAFWCNPISGHATLYWYQQILGQGPKLLIQFQNNGVVDDSQLPKDRFSAERLKGVDSTLKIQPAKLEDSAVYLCASSLGVQGAYSNEKLFFGSGTQLSVL.

This chain joins TRBV10-3 and TRBJ1-4; a weak D match, TRBD1 (6 bases). The germline V gene has CDR1 ENHRY and CDR2 SYGVKD. Deletions cut 6 bases from V and 6 bases from J, with 11 bases between. The CDR3 is 13 amino acids. The CDR3: CAIRGGSDEKLFF. The CDR3, as DNA: TGTGCCATCAGAGGGGGATCAGATGAAAAACTGTTTTTT.

This clone was seen repeatedly, ten times or more. The chain recombines TRBV7-2 with TRBJ2-3; D gene unclear. The ends were cut back, 4 bases at V and 5 bases at J, with 13 bases in the middle. Germline V lookup: CDR1 SGHTA, CDR2 FQGNSA. The CDR3 runs 14 residues. The CDR3 reads CASSSRVGQDTQYF. The CDR3 DNA reads TGTGCCAGCAGCTCACGAGTGGGCCAAGATACGCAGTATTTT. The full variable domain, its missing parts supplied by reference TRBV7-2 and TRBJ2-3, is GAGVSQSPSNKVTEKGKDVELRCDPISGHTALYWYRQSLGQGLEFLIYFQGNSAPDKSGLPSDRFSAERTGGSVSTLTIQRTQQEDSAVYLCASSSRVGQDTQYFGPGTRLTVL.

The chain couples TRBV2 to TRBJ1-3; TRBD1 is a possible D gene (6 bases). Germline V gene sequence: CDR1 SNHLY, CDR2 FYNNEI. This CDR3 spans 16 amino acids. Trimming shortened V by 7 bases and J by 0 bases, and 16 bases separated the two germline ends. CDR3 residues: CASTLGQPNSGNTIYF. CDR3 DNA: TGTGCCAGCACACTTGGACAGCCCAACTCTGGAAACACCATATATTTT. The entire variable domain, with the rest obtained from reference TRBV2 and TRBJ1-3, is as follows: EPEVTQTPSHQVTQMGQEVILRCVPISNHLYFYWYRQILGQKVEFLVSFYNNEISEKSEIFDDQFSVERPDGSNFTLKIRSTKLEDSAMYFCASTLGQPNSGNTIYFGEGSWLTVV.

Ten or more counts support this clone. The chain joins TRBV27 to TRBJ1-6, with 7 bases identical to TRBD1. This CDR3 has 15 amino acids. The germline V gene has CDR1 MNHEY and CDR2 SMNVEV (reference sequence). With V trimmed by 6 bases and J by 0 bases, 2 bases remained unmatched. This chain's CDR3 is CASRAGGSYNSPLHF. As DNA, the CDR3 is TGTGCCAGCAGGGCAGGGGGCTCCTATAATTCACCCCTCCACTTT.

The rearrangement links TRBV7-2 to TRBJ1-5; no firm D call. The germline V and J ends were trimmed by 2 bases and 2 bases, with 10 bases remaining between them. The CDR3 length is 15 residues. Germline CDR1 reads SGHTA; CDR2 reads FQGNSA. The CDR3 nucleotides are TGTGCCAGCAGCTTACCCGGGAATGGCAATCAGCCCCAGCATTTT. It encodes CASSLPGNGNQPQHF.

A few counts support this clone. V gene TRBV6-1 combines with J gene TRBJ2-7; 7 bases agree with TRBD1. The ends lost 2 bases at V and 1 base at J; junction bases unmatched: 11. The CDR3 covers 17 residues. Germline loops: CDR1 MNHNS, CDR2 SASEGT. The CDR3, as DNA: TGTGCCAGCAGTGAAATGGACGGGGACAGCTTTTCCTACGAGCAGTACTTC. Translating gives CASSEMDGDSFSYEQYF.

The chain carries TRBV6-6 and TRBJ2-5; D is perhaps TRBD2 (5 bases). The germline V gene has CDR1 MNHNY and CDR2 SVGAGI (reference sequence). The CDR3 has 15 amino acids. The germline V and J ends were trimmed by 6 bases and 5 bases, with 19 bases remaining between them. CDR3 in DNA: TGTGCCAGCAGCTCACGGGAAGGGAGTGGGGAGACCCAGTACTTC. Its protein product is CASSSREGSGETQYF.

A word on this clone: A single base separates this from a much larger clone, so it may be a read error. The chain links TRBV11-2 to TRBJ2-3, with a tentative D call TRBD1 (5 bases). From germline, CDR1 is SGHAT and CDR2 FQNNGV. CDR3 length: 15 amino acids. In nucleotides, the CDR3 is TGTGCCAGCAGCTTGGAAGGCGGACACACAGATGCGCAGTATTTT. As protein: CASSLEGGHTDAQYF.

The chain is built from TRBV9 and TRBJ1-1, with a possible D match to TRBD1 (5 bases). The V end lost 7 bases, the J end lost 10 bases, and 20 bases lay between the germline ends. CDR1 and CDR2 (germline): SGDLS, YYNGEE. The CDR3 is 13 amino acids. The CDR3 region has the DNA TGTGCCAGCTCTCAGGTCGGGCAGGGTGGAGCTTTCTTT. It translates to CASSQVGQGGAFF.

The chain uses TRBV5-5 and TRBJ1-2; D gene ambiguous. This CDR3 has 11 residues. Germline V gene data show CDR1 as SGHKS and CDR2 as YYEKEE (reference sequence). Trimming pared 0 bases from V and 4 bases from J, leaving 1 base between. The CDR3: CASSLVYGYTF. In DNA, the CDR3 is TGTGCCAGCAGCTTGGTCTATGGCTACACCTTC. Full variable domain (missing parts from reference TRBV5-5 and TRBJ1-2): DAGVTQSPTHLIKTRGQQVTLRCSPISGHKSVSWYQQVLGQGPQFIFQYYEKEERGRGNFPDRFSARQFPNYSSELNVNALLLGDSALYLCASSLVYGYTFGSGTRLTVV.

The gene calls are TRBV19 and TRBJ2-2; D ambiguous. Germline CDR1 reads LNHDA; CDR2 reads SQIVND (reference sequence). V was trimmed by 6 bases and J by 4 bases, leaving 15 bases between them. The CDR3 runs to 15 residues. CDR3 residues: CASRRDPSRTGELFF. The CDR3, as DNA: TGTGCCAGTAGGAGAGATCCTAGTCGCACCGGGGAGCTGTTTTTT.

The chain is built from TRBV6-6 and TRBJ1-2, with D possibly TRBD1 on 6 matching bases. CDR1 and CDR2 (germline): MNHNY, SVGAGI (reference sequence). Trimming removed 5 bases at V and 7 bases at J, with 20 bases between. The CDR3 loop spans 15 amino acids. CDR3 bases: TGTGCCAGCAGTCCCACGGGAGGGAGGGGGACTGGCTACACCTTC. This codes for CASSPTGGRGTGYTF.

The V and J genes are TRBV2 and TRBJ2-5, with no clear D. The V end lost 4 bases, the J end lost 4 bases, and 16 bases lay between the germline ends. From germline, CDR1 is SNHLY and CDR2 FYNNEI. The CDR3 runs to 15 residues. CDR3 nucleotide sequence: TGTGCCAGCAGTGCCCCGTGGCAGTCTATAGAGACCCAGTACTTC. Translating gives CASSAPWQSIETQYF.